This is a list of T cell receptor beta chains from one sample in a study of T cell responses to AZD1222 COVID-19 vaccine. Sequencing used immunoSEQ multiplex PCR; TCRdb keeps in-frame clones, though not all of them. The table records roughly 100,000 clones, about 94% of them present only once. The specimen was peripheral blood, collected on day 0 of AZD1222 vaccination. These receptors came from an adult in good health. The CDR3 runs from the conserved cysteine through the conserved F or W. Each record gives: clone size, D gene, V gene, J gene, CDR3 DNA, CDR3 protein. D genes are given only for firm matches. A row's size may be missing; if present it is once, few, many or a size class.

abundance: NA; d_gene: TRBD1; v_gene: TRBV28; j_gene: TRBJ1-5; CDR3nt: TGTGCCAGCAGTTTATTTAGGACAGGGCGGAATCAGCCCCAGCATTTT; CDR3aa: CASSLFRTGRNQPQHF
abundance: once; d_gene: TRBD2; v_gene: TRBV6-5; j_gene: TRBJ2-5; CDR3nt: TGTGCCAGCAGCTACGGACTAGCGGGGGAGCAAGAGACCCAGTACTTC; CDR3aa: CASSYGLAGEQETQYF
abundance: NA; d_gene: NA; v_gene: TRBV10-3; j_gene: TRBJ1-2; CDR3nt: TGTGCCACCATGGGGGTGGGCAGGGAATTTTATGGCTACACCTTC; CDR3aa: CATMGVGREFYGYTF
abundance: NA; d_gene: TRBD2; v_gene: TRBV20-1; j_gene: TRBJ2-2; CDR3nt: TGCAGTGCTAGTTCGCGGGAGGGTTACACCGGGGAGCTGTTTTTT; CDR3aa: CSASSREGYTGELFF
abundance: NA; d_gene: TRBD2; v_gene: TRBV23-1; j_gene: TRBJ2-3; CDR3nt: TGCGCCAGCAGTCAATGGTTGTTCGCGGGAGCAGATACGCAGTATTTT; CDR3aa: CASSQWLFAGADTQYF
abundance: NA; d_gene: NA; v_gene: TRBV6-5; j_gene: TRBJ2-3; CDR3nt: TGTGCCAGCAGTAGAAACACAGATACGCAGTATTTT; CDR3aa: CASSRNTDTQYF
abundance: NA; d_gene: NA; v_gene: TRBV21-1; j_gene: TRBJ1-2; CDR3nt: TGTGCCAGCAGGGAGGGTTGGGGTTATGGCTACACCTTC; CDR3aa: CASREGWGYGYTF
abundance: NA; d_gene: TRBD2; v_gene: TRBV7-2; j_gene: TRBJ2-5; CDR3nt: TGTGCCAGCAGCTTAGAATTGGGGACTAGCGGCCAAGAGACCCAGTACTTC; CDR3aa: CASSLELGTSGQETQYF
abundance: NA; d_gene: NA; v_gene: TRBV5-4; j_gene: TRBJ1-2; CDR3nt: TGTGCCAGCAGCTGGGACGGCTATGGCTACACCTTC; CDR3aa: CASSWDGYGYTF
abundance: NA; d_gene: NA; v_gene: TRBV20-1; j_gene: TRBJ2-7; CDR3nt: TGCAGTGCTAGTCCCCGGGGAACCTACGAGCAGTACTTC; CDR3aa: CSASPRGTYEQYF
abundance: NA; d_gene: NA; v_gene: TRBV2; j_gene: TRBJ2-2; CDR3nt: TGTGCCAGCAGTGGGGTCGAGGCGAACACCGGGGAGCTGTTTTTT; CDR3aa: CASSGVEANTGELFF
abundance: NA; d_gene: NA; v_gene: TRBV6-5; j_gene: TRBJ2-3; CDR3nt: TGTGCCAGCAGGTTCGCAGGGAGCTCAGATACGCAGTATTTT; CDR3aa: CASRFAGSSDTQYF
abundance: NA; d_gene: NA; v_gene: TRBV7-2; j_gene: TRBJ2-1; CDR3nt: TGTGCCAGCAGCCCCCATAGGAACTGGCAGTTCTTC; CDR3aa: CASSPHRNWQFF
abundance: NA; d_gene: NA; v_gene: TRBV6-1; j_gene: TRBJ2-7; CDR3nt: TGTGCCAGCAGTGAAGCCAGGGCGGGCGAGCAGTACTTC; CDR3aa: CASSEARAGEQYF
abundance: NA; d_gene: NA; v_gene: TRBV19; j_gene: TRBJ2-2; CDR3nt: TGTGCCAGTATTCGTGGCGGAGCGAACACCGGGGAGCTGTTTTTT; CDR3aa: CASIRGGANTGELFF
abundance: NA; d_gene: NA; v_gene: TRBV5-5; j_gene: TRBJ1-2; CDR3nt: TGTGCCAGCAGCTTGGGACAAGGGGGCTACACCTTC; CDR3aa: CASSLGQGGYTF
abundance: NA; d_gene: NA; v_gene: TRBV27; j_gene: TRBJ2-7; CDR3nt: TGTGCCACCTCCCGGGGGGCCTTGCAGTACTTC; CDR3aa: CATSRGALQYF
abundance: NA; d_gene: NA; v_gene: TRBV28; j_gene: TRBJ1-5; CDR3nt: TGTGCCATCAGGGGACCCAATCAGCCCCAGCATTTT; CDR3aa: CAIRGPNQPQHF
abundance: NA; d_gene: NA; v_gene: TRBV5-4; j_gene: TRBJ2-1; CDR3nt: TGTGCCAGCAGCTTGGTCCCGGTTAGCTCCTACAATGAGCAGTTCTTC; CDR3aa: CASSLVPVSSYNEQFF
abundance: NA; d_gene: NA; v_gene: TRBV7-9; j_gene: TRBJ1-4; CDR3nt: TGTGCCAGCAGCTTAGCGCAGTCTGAAAAACTGTTTTTT; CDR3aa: CASSLAQSEKLFF
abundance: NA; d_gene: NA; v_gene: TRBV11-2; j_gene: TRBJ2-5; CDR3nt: TGTGCCAGCAGCTTAGATCCCAGGGGTGAGACCCAGTACTTC; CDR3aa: CASSLDPRGETQYF
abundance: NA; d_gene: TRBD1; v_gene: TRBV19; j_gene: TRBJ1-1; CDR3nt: TGTGCCAGTAGTACAGGGACAGGGGGGAACACTGAAGCTTTCTTT; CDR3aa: CASSTGTGGNTEAFF
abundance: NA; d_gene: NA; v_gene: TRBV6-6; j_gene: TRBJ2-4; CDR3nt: TGTGCCAGCAGTTACGGTCGGGGTAAGGGAAACATTCAGTACTTC; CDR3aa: CASSYGRGKGNIQYF
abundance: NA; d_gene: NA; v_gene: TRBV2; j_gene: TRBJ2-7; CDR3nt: TGTGCCAGCTCGAGGGGCGTAAGCTCCTACGAGCAGTACTTC; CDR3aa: CASSRGVSSYEQYF
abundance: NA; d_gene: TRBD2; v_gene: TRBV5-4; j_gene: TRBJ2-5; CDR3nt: TGTGCCAGCAGCTTGGGGGGTAGCGGGAGGGCCGGCGGAGAGACCCAGTACTTC; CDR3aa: CASSLGGSGRAGGETQYF
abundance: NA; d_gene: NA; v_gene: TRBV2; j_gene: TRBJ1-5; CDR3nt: TGTGCCAGCACCGGGGGAGAGGGGAATCAGCCCCAGCATTTT; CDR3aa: CASTGGEGNQPQHF
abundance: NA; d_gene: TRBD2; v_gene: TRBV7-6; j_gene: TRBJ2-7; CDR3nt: TGTGCCAGCAGCTTAATTGCGCCGGGACTAGTTCCCTACGAGCAGTACTTC; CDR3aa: CASSLIAPGLVPYEQYF
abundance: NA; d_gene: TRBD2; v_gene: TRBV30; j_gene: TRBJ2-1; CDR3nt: TGTGCCTGGTCGCGGGGACTAGCGGGACTTAGCTCCTACAATGAGCAGTTCTTC; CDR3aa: CAWSRGLAGLSSYNEQFF
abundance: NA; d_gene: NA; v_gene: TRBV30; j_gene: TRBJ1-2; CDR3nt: TGTGCCTGGGGACAGTTCTTTGGCTACACCTTC; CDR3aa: CAWGQFFGYTF
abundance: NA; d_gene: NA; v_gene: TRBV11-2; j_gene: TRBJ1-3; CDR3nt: TGTGCCAGCAGCTTAGGCCACTCTGGAAACACCATATATTTT; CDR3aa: CASSLGHSGNTIYF
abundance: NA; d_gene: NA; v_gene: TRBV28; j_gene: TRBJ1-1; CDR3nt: TGTGCCAGCAGTCAACAGCTGAACACTGAAGCTTTCTTT; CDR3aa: CASSQQLNTEAFF
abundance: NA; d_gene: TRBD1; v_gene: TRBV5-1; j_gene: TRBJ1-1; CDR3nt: TGCGCCAGCAGCTGGGGACAGGGGTACACTGAAGCTTTCTTT; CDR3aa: CASSWGQGYTEAFF
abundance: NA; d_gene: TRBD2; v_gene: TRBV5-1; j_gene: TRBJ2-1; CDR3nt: TGCGCCAGCAGCTTGGGGGACTACCTCTACAATGAGCAGTTCTTC; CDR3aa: CASSLGDYLYNEQFF
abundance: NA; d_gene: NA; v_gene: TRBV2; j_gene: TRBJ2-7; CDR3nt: TGTGCCAGCAGTGACCCAGGACACGCCCAGAACGAGCAGTACTTC; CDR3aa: CASSDPGHAQNEQYF
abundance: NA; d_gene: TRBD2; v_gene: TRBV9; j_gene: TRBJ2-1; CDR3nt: TGTGCCAGCAGCGTAGTCGGGAGGGCGTACAATGAGCAGTTCTTC; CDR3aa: CASSVVGRAYNEQFF
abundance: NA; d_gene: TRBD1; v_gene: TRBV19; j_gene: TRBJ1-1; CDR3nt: TGTGCCACCAGGACAGGGGAGTACACTGAAGCTTTCTTT; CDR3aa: CATRTGEYTEAFF
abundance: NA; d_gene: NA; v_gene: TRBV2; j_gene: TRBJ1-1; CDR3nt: TGTGCCAGCAGTGAAGGGGGGACAAGCACTGAAGCTTTCTTT; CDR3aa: CASSEGGTSTEAFF
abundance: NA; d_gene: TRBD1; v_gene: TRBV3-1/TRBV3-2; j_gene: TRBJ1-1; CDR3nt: TGTGCCAGCAGCCTACTGACAGGGGGCGCGTCTGAAGCTTTCTTT; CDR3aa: CASSLLTGGASEAFF
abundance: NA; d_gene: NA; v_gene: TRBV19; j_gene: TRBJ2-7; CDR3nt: TGTGCCAGTAGTATAACCCTAGGGGCCTACGAGCAGTACTTC; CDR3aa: CASSITLGAYEQYF
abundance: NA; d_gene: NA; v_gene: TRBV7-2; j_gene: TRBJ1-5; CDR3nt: TGTGCCAGCAGCTTAATAGAAAATCAGCCCCAGCATTTT; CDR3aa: CASSLIENQPQHF
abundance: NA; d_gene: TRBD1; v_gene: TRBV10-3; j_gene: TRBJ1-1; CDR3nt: TGTGCCATCAGCGGACAGGGTTTGAACACTGAAGCTTTCTTT; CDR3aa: CAISGQGLNTEAFF
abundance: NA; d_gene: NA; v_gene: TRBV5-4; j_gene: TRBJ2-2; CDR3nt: TGTGCCAGCAGCTTGGCTGGAGGGCCGTCCGGGGAGCTGTTTTTT; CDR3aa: CASSLAGGPSGELFF
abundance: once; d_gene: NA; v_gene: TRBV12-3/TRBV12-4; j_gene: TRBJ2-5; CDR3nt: TGTGCCAGCAGTCGTCTGTACCAAGAGACCCAGTACTTC; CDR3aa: CASSRLYQETQYF
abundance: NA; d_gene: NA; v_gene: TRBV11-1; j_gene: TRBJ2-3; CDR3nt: TGTGCCAGCAGCTTAGAGGAAGTCTTCACAGATACGCAGTATTTT; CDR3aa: CASSLEEVFTDTQYF
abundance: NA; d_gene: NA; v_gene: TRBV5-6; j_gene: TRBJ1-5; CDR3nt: TGTGCCAGCAGCTTCAGTGGCTTCAATCAGCCCCAGCATTTT; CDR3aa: CASSFSGFNQPQHF
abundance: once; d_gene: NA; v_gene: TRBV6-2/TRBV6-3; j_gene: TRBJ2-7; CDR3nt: TGTGCCAGCAGCCTGGACCTTCGCGAGCAGTACTTC; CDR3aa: CASSLDLREQYF
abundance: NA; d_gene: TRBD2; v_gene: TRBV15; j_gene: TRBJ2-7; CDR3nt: TGTGCCACCAGCAGAGATCTGGCTAGCGGGAGAGACTACGAGCAGTACTTC; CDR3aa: CATSRDLASGRDYEQYF
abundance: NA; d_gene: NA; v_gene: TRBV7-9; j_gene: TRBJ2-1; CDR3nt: TGTGCCAGCAGCTTAGGAGGAGGGGGGGCTAAACATGAGCAGTTCTTC; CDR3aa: CASSLGGGGAKHEQFF
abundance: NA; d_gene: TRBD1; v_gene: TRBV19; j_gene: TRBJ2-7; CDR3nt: TGTGCCAGTAGTAAACAGACAGGGGAAAGATCCTACGAGCAGTACTTC; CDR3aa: CASSKQTGERSYEQYF
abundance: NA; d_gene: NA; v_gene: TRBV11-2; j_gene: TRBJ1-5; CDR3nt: TGTGCCAGCAGCTTAGATGGCAGGCACAATCAGCCCCAGCATTTT; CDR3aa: CASSLDGRHNQPQHF
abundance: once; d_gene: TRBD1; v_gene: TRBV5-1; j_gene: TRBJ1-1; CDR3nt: TGCGCCAGCAGCCCCCAGGGGAGTCAGGGGGTTGGCACTGAAGCTTTCTTT; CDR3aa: CASSPQGSQGVGTEAFF